This TCR beta chain was captured in a study of T-cell reconstitution after alpha-beta-depleted transplantation in children (dated by TCRdb to between 2015 and 2016). Broadly, across the study: The study quantitatively tracked T-cell immune reconstitution after TCRalphabeta/CD19-depleted allogeneic hematopoietic cell transplantation in children using TCR repertoire profiling. General findings and caveats noted by the study authors: Apparently early alphabetaT-cell count recovery about two months after transplant reportedly relied on only several hundred rapidly expanded clones derived from non-depleted graft cells. The high TCRbeta diversity at day 60 in some patients was ascribed to recipient T cells and intrathymic progenitors that had survived conditioning. The frequencies of hyperexpanded clones fell over the following months, and after one year, T-cell counts and TCRbeta diversity were mostly attributed to newly produced T cells.

Taken with the paper, the label for treatment or condition translates to: allogeneic hematopoietic cell transplantation with graft depleted of TCRalphabeta T cells and CD19 B cells. The children who served as transplant recipients had been given grafts of TCRalphabeta/CD19-depleted allogeneic hematopoietic cells. Remarks on this clonotype: Its antigen remains undetermined. Relative to the germline gene, one junction end is altered; a read error may explain this.

The receptor library was made with PCR. The sequencer listed for this sample is Illumina HiSeq 2500. TCR libraries were prepared with molecular barcoding, using unique molecular identifiers to normalize TCRbeta repertoire quantification. TCRdb redid the processing of the public reads, applying fastp at Q25 and MiXCR, and retained in-frame beta chains. CDR3 protein sequences are deduplicated, and each keeps its most common genes and DNA. For this sample there are 670,000 or so distinct CDR3 sequences; roughly 14% appear just once. The ten most abundant clones make up roughly 0.77% of the sample. The CDR3 sequence holds 11 residues, the cysteine and phenylalanine included. The entry retains the CDR3 DNA only, 33 bases that are in frame from base 1.

The V gene is TRBV12-3 or TRBV12-4 and the J gene is TRBJ2-4, with the D segment identity uncertain. This specimen consisted of PBMCs, obtained before TCRalphabeta/CD19-depleted stem cell transplant. The sequence came from a girl aged 2 to 9 with congenital amegakaryocytic thrombocytopenia, due to receive a stem cell transplant. The CDR3 has the sequence CANSLQNIQHF. The DNA sequence is given as TGTGCCAACAGCCTGCAAAACATTCAGCACTTC.